This TCR beta chain was sequenced in a study of T cell repertoires in cytomegalovirus infection. Turning to this clonotype: The antigen remains unidentified.

Germline V gene data show CDR1 as SGHTS and CDR2 as YDEGEE. CDR3 length equals 14 residues. V lost 0 bases, J lost 0 bases, and 6 bases lay in between. TCRdb processed the reads anew with MiXCR; each CDR3 protein has one entry. The sample records 60,000 to 75,000 distinct CDR3 sequences, about 26% being singletons. The chain recombines TRBV5-8 with TRBJ1-1, with unresolved D. The input for sequencing was CD8+ T cells from cultured PBMCs, taken from culture after CMV antigen stimulation. This TCR derives from a human donor in good health (CMV status not recorded). Some clones in this sample may be carry-over from other donors' samples. The CDR3 nucleotides read TGTGCCAGCAGCTTGGACGGATTGAACACTGAAGCTTTCTTT. Its protein is CASSLDGLNTEAFF.